Included here is one T cell receptor (beta chain) sequence, with context. The V gene lost 3 bases and the J gene lost 7 bases, with 12 bases spanning the gap. CDR3 size: 13 residues. TCRdb called the 5' RACE reads again in MiXCR, with one record for every CDR3 protein. Counted here are 55,000 to 70,000 distinct CDR3 sequences, 28% occurring once; the ten biggest clones make up about 3%. The V gene is TRBV12-3 or TRBV12-4, the J gene TRBJ1-2; tentative D call: TRBD1 (5 bases). The sequence was collected from a female donor with breast cancer. Sequencing was done on a sample of tumor-infiltrating memory CD4+ T cells sorted from the breast tumor. The subset: memory CD4+ T cells, CD4+CD45RO+CD25-. The chain's CDR3 is CASSFLAGGGYTF. CDR3 DNA: TGTGCCAGCAGTTTTCTGGCGGGGGGTGGCTACACCTTC.